This T cell receptor beta chain appears in the sequencing data of a study of blood T cell repertoires in COVID-19. Study-level information: Spain, Italy and the United States supplied samples that represented acute and convalescent COVID-19. Nucleic acid was either cDNA or gDNA, and it came from T cells, B-cell-depleted T cells, or PBMCs.

This clone appeared once. Germline loops: CDR1 WNHNN, CDR2 SYGVQD (reference sequence). With 0 bases removed from V and 10 bases from J, the gap between germline ends came to 10 bases. The CDR3 contains 13 residues. Methods used by the authors: The assay estimated nucleated cells by amplifying reference gene primers. Produced via immunoSEQ multiplex PCR; TCRdb's table is partial and in-frame only. The D gene and trimming were derived from the DNA, and the V and J assignments and clone size from that table. The repertoire includes 200,000 or so clones, 65% to 90% of them detected once, and roughly 4.5% sits in the top ten.

The TCR comes from a middle-aged man with acute or convalescent COVID-19. The chain employs TRBV10-1 and TRBJ1-5; D is ambiguous. Sequenced: peripheral blood. DNA of the CDR3: TGCGCCAGCAGTGAGTCGACTCAACTCCCCCAGCATTTT. Translating gives CASSESTQLPQHF.